The rows below give T cell receptor beta chains drawn from one sample of a study of cytomegalovirus exposure and HLA in healthy donors. Clones were sequenced by immunoSEQ multiplex PCR, and TCRdb holds only the in-frame ones, with some missing. The data contain 250,000 to 400,000 clones, roughly 90% of them singletons. Sequenced: PBMCs. Receptors originate from a man aged 30 to 39 in good health and CMV-seronegative. Each CDR3 is given with its conserved first and last residue. Fields, in order: D gene, V gene, J gene, clone size, CDR3 protein, CDR3 DNA. The D gene is left open where the match is weak. Size tells how often a clone was seen (once, few, many) or the class of an expanded clone, and some rows leave it out.

D: TRBD1
V: TRBV30
J: TRBJ1-2
size: .
CDR3: CAWARRGQVGGLYGYTF
DNA: TGTGCCTGGGCCCGCAGAGGACAGGTTGGGGGCCTCTATGGCTACACCTTC

D: .
V: TRBV6-5
J: TRBJ2-3
size: .
CDR3: CASSYSRSTDTQYF
DNA: TGTGCCAGCAGTTACTCACGGAGCACAGATACGCAGTATTTT

D: .
V: TRBV6-4
J: TRBJ1-1
size: .
CDR3: CASSPRRDEAFF
DNA: TGTGCCAGCAGTCCTCGGAGAGATGAAGCTTTCTTT

D: .
V: TRBV4-1
J: TRBJ1-5
size: once
CDR3: CASSPTGNRLNQPQHF
DNA: TGCGCCAGCAGTCCGACAGGTAATAGACTAAATCAGCCCCAGCATTTT

D: TRBD1
V: TRBV2
J: TRBJ1-2
size: once
CDR3: CASRRTGAMGGYTF
DNA: TGTGCCAGCAGGCGGACAGGGGCAATGGGTGGCTACACCTTC

D: .
V: TRBV5-1
J: TRBJ1-1
size: .
CDR3: CASSVYLPNTEAFF
DNA: TGCGCCAGCAGCGTGTACCTACCTAACACTGAAGCTTTCTTT

D: TRBD1
V: TRBV7-9
J: TRBJ1-4
size: .
CDR3: CASSLDVTDRGREKLFF
DNA: TGTGCCAGCAGCTTAGACGTGACCGACAGGGGACGTGAAAAACTGTTTTTT

D: TRBD1
V: TRBV6-5
J: TRBJ1-5
size: once
CDR3: CASRTGGAGNQPQHF
DNA: TGTGCCAGCAGAACAGGGGGTGCTGGCAATCAGCCCCAGCATTTT

D: TRBD1
V: TRBV29-1
J: TRBJ2-7
size: .
CDR3: CSAGDRLPYEQYF
DNA: TGCAGCGCCGGGGACAGACTTCCCTACGAGCAGTACTTC

D: TRBD2
V: TRBV11-2
J: TRBJ2-7
size: .
CDR3: CASSLDGAGRAEQYF
DNA: TGTGCCAGCAGCTTAGACGGGGCAGGGAGGGCCGAGCAGTACTTC

D: .
V: TRBV15
J: TRBJ1-1
size: .
CDR3: CATSRVPRRVWDTEAFF
DNA: TGTGCCACCAGCAGAGTTCCCCGCAGGGTTTGGGACACTGAAGCTTTCTTT

D: TRBD1
V: TRBV25-1
J: TRBJ2-7
size: .
CDR3: CASSGTGDYEQYF
DNA: TGTGCCTCCTCCGGGACAGGTGATTACGAGCAGTACTTC

D: .
V: TRBV2
J: TRBJ2-7
size: .
CDR3: CASMGTGLGNEQYF
DNA: TGTGCCAGCATGGGAACAGGGTTGGGGAACGAGCAGTACTTC

D: TRBD1
V: TRBV2
J: TRBJ1-3
size: .
CDR3: CATGDRVESGNTIYF
DNA: TGTGCCACCGGCGACAGGGTTGAGTCTGGAAACACCATATATTTT

D: .
V: TRBV7-8
J: TRBJ2-7
size: .
CDR3: CASSLRQGTYEQYF
DNA: TGTGCCAGCAGCTTAAGGCAGGGCACGTACGAGCAGTACTTC

D: .
V: TRBV29-1
J: TRBJ1-2
size: .
CDR3: CSVEVQGFGYTF
DNA: TGCAGCGTTGAAGTTCAGGGTTTTGGCTACACCTTC